Given below is one T cell receptor beta chain in context. The antigen is unknown. The data derive from a study of tumor-infiltrating lymphocytes in primary liver carcinoma. Across the whole study: Those sampled were patients whose primary liver carcinoma was treated by surgical resection. Sequenced samples came back with roughly 3.65 to 7.5 million productive TCRbeta reads, and the counts looked alike across tissue types.

Starting from 400 to 500 ng of total RNA, TCR beta cDNA was produced with a primer in the constant region. Libraries covering TCR beta were generated through three nested multiplex PCR rounds (using a slightly modified ARM-PCR). In the first two PCR rounds, TRBV1-TRBV30 forward primers were paired with a C-beta reverse primer, and each round lasted about 9 cycles. TCRdb re-called the multiplex PCR reads with MiXCR, one entry per CDR3 protein. This sample yields about 350,000 distinct CDR3 sequences, of which about two thirds are seen a single time; about 6.5% belongs to the top ten. The CDR3 loop spans 12 amino acids. The V gene's germline CDR1 is MNHNS and CDR2 SASEGT. The V end lost 6 bases, the J end lost 3 bases, and 9 bases lay between the germline ends. Germline DNA was extracted too, while blood RNA derived from unsorted whole blood. Those patients suffered from chronic HBV infection and were treatment-naive.

The study's findings and limits: The study found tumor-adjacent and tumor-blood pairs overlapped less than tumor region pairs.

The source material was peripheral blood. J is TRBJ2-7 and V is TRBV6-1; D possibly matches TRBD1 or TRBD2 (5 bases each). This TCR was recovered from a man in his forties with primary liver carcinoma and hepatitis B virus infection. Here the CDR3 reads CASRGDGYEQYF. CDR3 nucleotide sequence: TGTGCCAGCAGGGGGGACGGCTACGAGCAGTACTTC.